This T cell receptor beta chain derives from a study of a mutant IDH1 vaccine in newly diagnosed glioma. This table comes from immunoSEQ multiplex PCR, and its TCRdb copy is limited to in-frame clones, with some not included. The sample lists approximately 92,000 clones, 83% occurring once. The time point denotes: baseline, week 1 (first vaccination visit). Specified treatment: pre-vaccination baseline after standard-of-care therapy. Trimming shortened V by 3 bases and J by 1 base, and 6 bases separated the two germline ends. The CDR3 length is 13 residues. Germline CDR1 is LNHDA and CDR2 is SQIVND (reference sequence).

This receptor was identified in a woman aged 45-60 years with glioma. The sequenced sample was PBMCs, obtained from a glioma patient treated with radiotherapy, temozolomide or both. V usage is TRBV19 and J usage is TRBJ1-1; no definite D call. CDR3 in amino acids: CASSMNWNTEAFF. The CDR3 DNA reads as TGTGCCAGTAGTATGAATTGGAACACTGAAGCTTTCTTT.